This T cell receptor (beta chain) stems from a study of read filtering for tumor transcriptome and immune sequencing. About the research overall: Among patients, approximately 16 were male and around 14 female, aged about 45 to 85 (mean about 72). Per sample, TCR-region reads ranged about 4.05 to 11 million by IR-seq, roughly 80 to 1,300 by RNA-seq. Overall study results and limits: About four fifths of IR-seq clonotypes had a single read, yet these held approximately 4% of reads.

From approximately 400 ng of RNA, a library with molecular barcoded alpha/delta and beta/gamma adaptors was made. TCRdb re-derived calls from the reads in MiXCR, one entry per CDR3 protein. The sample has 40,000 or so distinct CDR3 sequences, about an eighth seen once. Trimming pared 1 base from V and 4 bases from J, leaving 27 bases between. Germline CDR1 and CDR2: SGHTA and FQGNSA. The length of the CDR3 is 20 residues. Notes on this clonotype: Its target is not known.

At the time of active disease, bone marrow was collected from every patient. The sample consisted of a population of CD138-negative cells sorted from bone marrow. The sequence was obtained from a donor aged 40 or older with multiple myeloma. The chain uses TRBV7-2 and TRBJ2-3; possible D gene TRBD1, 5 bases. CDR3 in amino acids: CASSLGLGPAWVGFADTQYF. The CDR3 bases are TGTGCCAGCAGCTTAGGACTGGGGCCGGCCTGGGTAGGGTTCGCAGATACGCAGTATTTT.